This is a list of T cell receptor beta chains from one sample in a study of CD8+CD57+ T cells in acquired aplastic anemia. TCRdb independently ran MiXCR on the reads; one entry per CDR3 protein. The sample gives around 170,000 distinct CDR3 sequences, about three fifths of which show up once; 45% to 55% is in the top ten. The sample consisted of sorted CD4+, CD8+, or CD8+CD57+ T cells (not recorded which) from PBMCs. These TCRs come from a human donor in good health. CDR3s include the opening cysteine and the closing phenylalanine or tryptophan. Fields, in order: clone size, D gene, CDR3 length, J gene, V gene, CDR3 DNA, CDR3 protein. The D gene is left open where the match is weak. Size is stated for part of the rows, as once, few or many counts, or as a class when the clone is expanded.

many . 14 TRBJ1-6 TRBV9 TGTGCCAGCAGCGTAGAGGGGCCCAATTCACCCCTCCACTTT CASSVEGPNSPLHF
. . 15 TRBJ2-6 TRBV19 TGTGCCAGTACCCATCTTTCCTCTGGGGCCAACGCCCTGACTTTC CASTHLSSGANALTF
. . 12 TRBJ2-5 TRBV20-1 TGCAGTGCTAGCGGACCTCAAGAGACCCAGTACTTC CSASGPQETQYF
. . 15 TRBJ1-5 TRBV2 TGTGCCAGCAGGGCAAGACTCCATAGCAATCAGCCCCAGCATTTT CASRARLHSNQPQHF
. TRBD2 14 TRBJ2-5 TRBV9 TGTGCCAGCAGCGGATCTACTAGCGAGGAGACCCAGTACTTC CASSGSTSEETQYF
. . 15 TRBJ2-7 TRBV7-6 TGTGCCAGCAGCTCGCCGCTCCAGGGCTCCTACGAGCAGTACTTC CASSSPLQGSYEQYF
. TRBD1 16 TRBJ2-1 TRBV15 TGTGCCACCAGCACCCCGCGGGGACAGGGGTCCGGGGAGCAGTTCTTC CATSTPRGQGSGEQFF
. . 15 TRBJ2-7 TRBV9 TGTGCCAGCAGCGTACGGTGGGGGGCGGCTTACGAGCAGTACTTC CASSVRWGAAYEQYF
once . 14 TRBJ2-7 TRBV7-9 TGTGCCAGCAGCTGGGCCGGGATCTCCTACGAGCAGTACTTC CASSWAGISYEQYF
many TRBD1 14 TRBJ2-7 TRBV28 TGTGCCAGCAGTGTGACCGGGACAGGGTACGAGCAGTACTTC CASSVTGTGYEQYF
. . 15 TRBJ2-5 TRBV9 TGTGCCAGCAGCGTCGCGGCAGGGATCCGTGAGACCCAGTACTTC CASSVAAGIRETQYF
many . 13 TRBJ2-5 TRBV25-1 TGTGCCAGCAGTGGCAGACATCAAGAGACCCAGTACTTC CASSGRHQETQYF
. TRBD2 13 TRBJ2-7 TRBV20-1 TGCAGTGCTAGGAGCGGGAGTAACTACGAGCAGTACTTC CSARSGSNYEQYF
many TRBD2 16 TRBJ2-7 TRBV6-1 TGTGCCAGCAGTGAATCGGTGGCTAGCGGCATCTACGAGCAGTACTTC CASSESVASGIYEQYF
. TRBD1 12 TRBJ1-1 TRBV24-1 TGTGCCACCCGGGACAGGAACACTGAAGCTTTCTTT CATRDRNTEAFF
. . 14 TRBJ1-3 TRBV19 TGTGCCAGCAGTACCGTGATCTCTGGAAACACCATATATTTT CASSTVISGNTIYF
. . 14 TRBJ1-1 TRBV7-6 TGTGCCAGCAGCTCGAGCCCAGGCGGGGCTGAAGCTTTCTTT CASSSSPGGAEAFF
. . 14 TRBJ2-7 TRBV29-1 TGCAGCGTTGAAGGGGTCAGCCTGGGAAGGGAGCAGTACTTC CSVEGVSLGREQYF
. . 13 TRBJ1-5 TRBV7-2 TGTGCCAGCAGCCCCCGGGAGTCTCAGCCCCAGCATTTT CASSPRESQPQHF
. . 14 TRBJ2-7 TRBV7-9 TGTGCCAGCAGCCCTGGTGATATGCGATACGAGCAGTACTTC CASSPGDMRYEQYF
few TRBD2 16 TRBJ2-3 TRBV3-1 TGTGCCAGCAGCTATGCGGGAGGGGGGAGCACAGATACGCAGTATTTT CASSYAGGGSTDTQYF
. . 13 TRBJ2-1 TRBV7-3 TGTGCCAGCAGCTTACTCCAGGAAAATGAGCAGTTCTTC CASSLLQENEQFF
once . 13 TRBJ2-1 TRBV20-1 TGCAGTGCTAGAGTGTCTAGATTCGGTGAGCAGTTCTTC CSARVSRFGEQFF
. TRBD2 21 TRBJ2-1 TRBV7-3 TGTGCCAGCAGCCAAGATGATAGGGGACTAGCGCCAGACTCCACCTACAATGAGCAGTTCTTC CASSQDDRGLAPDSTYNEQFF
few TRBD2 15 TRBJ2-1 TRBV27 TGTGCCAGCAGTTCCGGGAGGGCCTCGTACTATGAGCAGTTCTTC CASSSGRASYYEQFF
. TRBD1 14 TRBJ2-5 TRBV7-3 TGTGCCAGCAGCTTGACAGGGGGCGTAGAGACCCAGTACTTC CASSLTGGVETQYF
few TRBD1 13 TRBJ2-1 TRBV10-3 TGTGCCATCAGGACTACAGGGGGCGATGAGCAGTTCTTC CAIRTTGGDEQFF
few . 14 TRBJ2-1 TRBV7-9 TGTGCCAGCAGCTTAATTAGCGGCTACAATGAGCAGTTCTTC CASSLISGYNEQFF
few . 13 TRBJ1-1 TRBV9 TGTGCCAGCAGCGCCGGGGCCAACACTGAAGCTTTCTTT CASSAGANTEAFF
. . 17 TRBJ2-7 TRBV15 TGTGCCACCAGCAGAGACGATGCAGGAAAGACCTCCTACGAGCAGTACTTC CATSRDDAGKTSYEQYF
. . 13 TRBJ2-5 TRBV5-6 TGTGCCAGCAGCTTGACAGGGAGGGAGACCCAGTACTTC CASSLTGRETQYF
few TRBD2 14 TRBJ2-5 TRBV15 TGTGCCACCAGCGTGACTAGCGGGCAAGAGACCCAGTACTTC CATSVTSGQETQYF
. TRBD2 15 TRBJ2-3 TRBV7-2 TGTGCCAGCAGCTGGACTAGCGGGAGGTCAGATACGCAGTATTTT CASSWTSGRSDTQYF
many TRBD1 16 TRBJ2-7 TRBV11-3 TGTGCCAGCAGCTCCCGCATTCGGGACAGCTCCTACGAGCAGTACTTC CASSSRIRDSSYEQYF
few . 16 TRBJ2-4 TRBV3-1 TGTGCCAGCAGCCAGTGGGGGGGGCGCAATCGGGACATTCAGTACTTC CASSQWGGRNRDIQYF
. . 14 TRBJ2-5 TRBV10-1 TGTGCCATCAGTGAGGTGTCTGCCGAAGAGACCCAGTACTTC CAISEVSAEETQYF
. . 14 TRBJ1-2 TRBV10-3 TGTGCCATCAGTGAGTCGGTAGAGCACTATGGCTACACCTTC CAISESVEHYGYTF
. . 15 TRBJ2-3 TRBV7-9 TGTGCCAGCAGCTTTACGGGGGTGCCCACAGATACGCAGTATTTT CASSFTGVPTDTQYF
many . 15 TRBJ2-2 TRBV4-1 TGCGCCAGCACTAACGGAGGGCGCGTCACCGGGGAGCTGTTTTTT CASTNGGRVTGELFF
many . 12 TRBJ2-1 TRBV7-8 TGTGCCAGCAGCTTATACAGAGCCGAGCAGTTCTTC CASSLYRAEQFF
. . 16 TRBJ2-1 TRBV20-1 TGCAGTGCTAGAGTCCGGGTAATAGTCTCGGACAATGAGCAGTTCTTC CSARVRVIVSDNEQFF
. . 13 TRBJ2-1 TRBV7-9 TGTGCCACTCGCCGGGACACTTACAATGAGCAGTTCTTC CATRRDTYNEQFF
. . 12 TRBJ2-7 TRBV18 TGTGCCAGCTCACCACCTACCTACGAGCAGTACTTC CASSPPTYEQYF
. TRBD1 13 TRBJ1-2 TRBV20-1 TGCAGTGCTACCACAGGGGGGAAGAATGGCTACACCTTC CSATTGGKNGYTF
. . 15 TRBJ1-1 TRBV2 TGTGCCAGCAGTGAATCGGGAGGGCGGGGACCCAAAGCTTTCTTT CASSESGGRGPKAFF
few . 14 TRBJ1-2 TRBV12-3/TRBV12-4 TGTGCCAGCAGTTTCGGACAGACGAACTATGGCTACACCTTC CASSFGQTNYGYTF
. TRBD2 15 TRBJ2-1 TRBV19 TGTGCCAGTAGTATTATTAGCGGGGTATCCAATGAGCAGTTCTTC CASSIISGVSNEQFF
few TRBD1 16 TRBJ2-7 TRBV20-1 TGCAGTGCTAGGGGATTGGACAGGAGGAGCTCCTACGAGCAGTACTTC CSARGLDRRSSYEQYF
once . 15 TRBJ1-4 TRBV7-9 TGTGCCAGCAGCCGAACAGGGCGGGGAGGTGAAAAACTGTTTTTT CASSRTGRGGEKLFF
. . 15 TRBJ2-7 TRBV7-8 TGTGCCAGCAGCTTAGAGGGGTTACCTAACTACGAGCAGTACTTC CASSLEGLPNYEQYF
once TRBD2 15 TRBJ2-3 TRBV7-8 TGTGCCAGCAGCTTGGACGGGAGGGCCGGAGATACGCAGTATTTT CASSLDGRAGDTQYF
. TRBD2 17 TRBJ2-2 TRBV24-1 TGTGCCACCAGTGACCCTACTAGCGGGACAAACACCGGGGAGCTGTTTTTT CATSDPTSGTNTGELFF
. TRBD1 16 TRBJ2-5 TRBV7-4 TGTGCCAGCAGCCCAAGAACAGGGGGGCAGCGGGAGACCCAGTACTTC CASSPRTGGQRETQYF
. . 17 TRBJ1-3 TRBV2 TGTGCCAGCCCTCTAACCCGGGACGGAGTCTCTGGAAACATCATATATTTT CASPLTRDGVSGNIIYF
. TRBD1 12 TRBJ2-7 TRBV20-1 TGCAGTGTCTTACAGGGGAACTACGAGCAGTACTTC CSVLQGNYEQYF
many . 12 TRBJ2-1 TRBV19 TGTGCCAGTAGCGGGAGCTGGAATGAGCAGTTCTTC CASSGSWNEQFF
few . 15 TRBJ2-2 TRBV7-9 TGTGCCAGCAGCTTAGTTTATTCGAGCACCGGGGAGCTGTTTTTT CASSLVYSSTGELFF
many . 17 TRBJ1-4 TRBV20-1 TGCAGTGCTAGGAGCCCGACGGCCGACCGAGATGGTGAAAAACTGTTTTTT CSARSPTADRDGEKLFF
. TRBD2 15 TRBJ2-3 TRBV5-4 TGTGCCAGCAGCCCGGGGACTAGCGGGGTAGTTACGCAGTATTTT CASSPGTSGVVTQYF